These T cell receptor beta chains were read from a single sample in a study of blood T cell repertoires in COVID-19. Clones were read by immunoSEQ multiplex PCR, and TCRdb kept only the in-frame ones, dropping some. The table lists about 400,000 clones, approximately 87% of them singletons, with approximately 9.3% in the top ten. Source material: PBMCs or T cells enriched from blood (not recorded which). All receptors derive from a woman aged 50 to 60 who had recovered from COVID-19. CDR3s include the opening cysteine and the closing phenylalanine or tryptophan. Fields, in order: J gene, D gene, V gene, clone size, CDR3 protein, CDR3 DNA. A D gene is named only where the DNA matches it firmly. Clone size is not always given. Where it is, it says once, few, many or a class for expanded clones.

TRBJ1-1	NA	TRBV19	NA	CASSIDRAAGWEDTEAFF	TGTGCCAGTAGTATAGATAGGGCGGCAGGGTGGGAAGACACTGAAGCTTTCTTT
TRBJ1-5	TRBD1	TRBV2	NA	CASSGTGGTYSNQPQHF	TGTGCCAGCAGTGGAACAGGGGGAACCTATAGCAATCAGCCCCAGCATTTT
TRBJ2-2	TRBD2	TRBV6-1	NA	CASRELAGGTETGELFF	TGTGCCAGCAGGGAACTAGCGGGGGGCACGGAGACCGGGGAGCTGTTTTTT
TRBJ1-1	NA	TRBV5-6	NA	CASSPTVSNTEAFF	TGTGCCAGCAGCCCCACAGTGAGTAACACTGAAGCTTTCTTT
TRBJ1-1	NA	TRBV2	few	CASIREVSNTEAFF	TGTGCCAGCATCCGAGAGGTTTCGAACACTGAAGCTTTCTTT
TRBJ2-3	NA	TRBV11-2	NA	CASSITGFADTQYF	TGTGCCAGCAGCATAACAGGGTTTGCAGATACGCAGTATTTT
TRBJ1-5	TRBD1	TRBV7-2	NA	CASSSTGGNQPQHF	TGTGCCAGCAGCTCGACAGGGGGCAATCAGCCCCAGCATTTT
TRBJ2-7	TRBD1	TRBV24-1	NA	CATSDVPGTGNSGDEQYF	TGTGCCACCAGTGATGTTCCCGGGACAGGGAATTCAGGGGACGAGCAGTACTTC
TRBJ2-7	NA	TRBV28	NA	CASSLFKTVPNEQYF	TGTGCCAGCAGTTTATTTAAAACAGTCCCCAACGAGCAGTACTTC
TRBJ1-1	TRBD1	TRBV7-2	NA	CASSLGWTGVFTEAFF	TGTGCCAGCAGCTTAGGTTGGACAGGGGTTTTTACTGAAGCTTTCTTT
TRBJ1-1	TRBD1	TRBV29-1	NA	CSVQTGVGEAFF	TGCAGCGTGCAGACAGGGGTGGGTGAAGCTTTCTTT
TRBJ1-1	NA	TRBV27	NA	CASSLYLHTEAFF	TGTGCCAGCAGTTTATATCTTCACACTGAAGCTTTCTTT
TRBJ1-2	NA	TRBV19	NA	CASSLATETFYGYTF	TGTGCCAGTAGTCTTGCGACAGAAACCTTCTATGGCTACACCTTC
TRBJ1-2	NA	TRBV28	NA	CASTSAERAVYGYTF	TGTGCCAGCACTTCAGCCGAGAGGGCGGTTTATGGCTACACCTTC
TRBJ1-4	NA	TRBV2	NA	CASTGGTNEKLFF	TGTGCCAGCACGGGGGGAACTAATGAAAAACTGTTTTTT
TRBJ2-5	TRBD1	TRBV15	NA	CATSRYQGAEETQYF	TGTGCCACCAGCAGATACCAGGGGGCCGAGGAGACCCAGTACTTC
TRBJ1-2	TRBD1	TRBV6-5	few	CASSYSLEDRGGYTF	TGTGCCAGCAGTTACTCCCTCGAAGACAGGGGTGGCTACACCTTC
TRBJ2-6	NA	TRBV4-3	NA	CASSQGIVSSGANVLTF	TGCGCCAGCAGCCAAGGTATAGTTAGCTCTGGGGCCAACGTCCTGACTTTC
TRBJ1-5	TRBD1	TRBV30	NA	CAWSQGAGQPQHF	TGTGCCTGGAGCCAGGGGGCCGGTCAGCCCCAGCATTTT
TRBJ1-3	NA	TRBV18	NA	CASSPVGQTNSGNTIYF	TGTGCCAGCTCACCAGTCGGCCAGACAAACTCTGGAAACACCATATATTTT
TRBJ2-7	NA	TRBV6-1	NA	CASSELPGGVRSSYEQYF	TGTGCCAGCAGTGAACTCCCTGGAGGGGTCCGGAGCTCCTACGAGCAGTACTTC
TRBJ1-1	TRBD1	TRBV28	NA	CASSYPTRGQADTEAFF	TGTGCCAGCAGTTACCCGACTAGGGGGCAGGCGGACACTGAAGCTTTCTTT
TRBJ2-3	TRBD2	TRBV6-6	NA	CAGSGLAGTDTQYF	TGTGCCGGTTCAGGACTAGCGGGCACAGATACGCAGTATTTT
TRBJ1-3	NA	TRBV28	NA	CASSSGGPGNTIYF	TGTGCCAGCAGTTCGGGGGGCCCAGGAAACACCATATATTTT
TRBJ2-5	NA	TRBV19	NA	CASSIRDEIMGKTQYF	TGTGCCAGTAGTATCCGGGATGAGATTATGGGGAAGACCCAGTACTTC
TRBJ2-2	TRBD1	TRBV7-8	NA	CASSSYRGLVTGELFF	TGTGCCAGCAGCTCGTACAGGGGGTTGGTCACCGGGGAGCTGTTTTTT
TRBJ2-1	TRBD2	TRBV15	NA	CATSTAGTSGGKSYNEQFF	TGTGCCACCAGCACAGCTGGGACTAGCGGGGGGAAGTCCTACAATGAGCAGTTCTTC
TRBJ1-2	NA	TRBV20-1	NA	CSARTAKGYTF	TGCAGTGCTCGGACAGCGAAGGGATACACCTTC
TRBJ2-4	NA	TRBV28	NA	CASSRAGFSSIQYF	TGTGCCAGCTCTCGGGCAGGGTTTTCGTCCATTCAGTACTTC
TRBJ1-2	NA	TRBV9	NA	CASSREERRIYGYTF	TGTGCCAGCAGCCGGGAAGAACGGCGGATTTATGGCTACACCTTC
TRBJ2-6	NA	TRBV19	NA	CASLRDGANVLTF	TGTGCCAGTCTGAGGGATGGGGCCAACGTCCTGACTTTC
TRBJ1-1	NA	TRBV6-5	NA	CASSPARVMNTEAFF	TGTGCCAGCAGTCCTGCCAGGGTGATGAACACTGAAGCTTTCTTT
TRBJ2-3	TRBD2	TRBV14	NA	CASSRRTSGDTDTQYF	TGTGCCAGCAGCCGACGGACTAGCGGCGACACAGATACGCAGTATTTT
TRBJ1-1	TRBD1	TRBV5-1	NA	CASRRTGGGNTEAFF	TGCGCCAGCAGACGTACAGGGGGCGGGAACACTGAAGCTTTCTTT
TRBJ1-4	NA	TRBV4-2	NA	CASSQDSDSTNEKLFF	TGTGCCAGCAGCCAAGATAGCGATTCAACTAATGAAAAACTGTTTTTT
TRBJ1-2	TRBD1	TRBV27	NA	CASSSSTGVVYTF	TGTGCCAGCAGTTCCTCCACAGGGGTGGTCTACACCTTC
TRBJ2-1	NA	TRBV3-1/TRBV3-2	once	CASSLGRGADFEQFF	TGTGCCAGCAGCCTCGGTCGGGGGGCTGATTTTGAGCAGTTCTTC
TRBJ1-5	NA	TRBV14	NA	CASSQDGQQYQPQHF	TGTGCCAGCAGCCAAGATGGGCAGCAGTATCAGCCCCAGCATTTT
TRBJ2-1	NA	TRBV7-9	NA	CASSPRGYNEQFF	TGTGCCAGCAGCCCGAGAGGGTACAATGAGCAGTTCTTC
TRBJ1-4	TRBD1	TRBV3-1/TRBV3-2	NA	CASSQSRGPFNEKLFF	TGTGCCAGCAGCCAAAGCAGGGGGCCCTTTAATGAAAAACTGTTTTTT
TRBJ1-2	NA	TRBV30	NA	CAWSRPLGNYGYTF	TGTGCCTGGAGCAGACCGCTCGGGAACTATGGCTACACCTTC
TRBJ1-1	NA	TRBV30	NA	CAWSVFRGGRSTEAFF	TGTGCCTGGAGTGTATTTAGGGGGGGACGGAGCACTGAAGCTTTCTTT